The clone carrying this TCR beta chain was detected only a few times. The antigen remains unidentified. The data were taken from a study of CD8 T cells in ankylosing spondylitis. Study-level findings and limits: One TCR beta motif, made up of roughly eight highly homologous variants, appeared characteristic of ankylosing spondylitis blood.

The length of the CDR3 is 17 residues. Looked up from germline, CDR1 is DFQATT and CDR2 is SNEGSKA (reference sequence). V lost 3 bases to trimming and J lost 6 bases; unmatched junction nucleotides: 15. MiXCR, applied by TCRdb to the 5' RACE reads, yields one record per CDR3 protein. Of some 450,000 distinct CDR3 sequences detected, roughly 15% appear once; the ten largest clones hold 1%. The specimen sequenced was blood, either unsorted or a sorted T cell fraction (not recorded which). The J gene is TRBJ2-7, the V gene TRBV20-1, with 12 nucleotides matching TRBD1. The receptor was derived from a male donor with ankylosing spondylitis. The chain's CDR3 is CSARGLVMGQGAGEQYF. The CDR3 DNA sequence: TGCAGTGCTAGGGGGTTGGTTATGGGACAGGGGGCAGGCGAGCAGTACTTC.